These 17 T cell receptor beta chains were all obtained from the same sample, sequenced in a study of chemoradiotherapy in HPV16-positive cancers. Only in-frame clones appear in the TCRdb table, and some are missing; sequencing was by immunoSEQ multiplex PCR. This table holds more than 10,000 clones, roughly nine tenths found once. The material was blood, obtained from a patient who underwent chemoradiotherapy. The receptors derive from a human donor with HPV-associated anogenital cancer.

The chain uses TRBV28 and TRBJ2-1, with TRBD2 identical over 7 bases. This CDR3 is 14 amino acids long. The ends lost 5 bases at V and 5 bases at J; junction bases unmatched: 6. CDR1 is MDHEN and CDR2 is SYDVKM in the germline V gene. For the CDR3, the DNA is TGTGCCAGCAGTCCTACTGGGACTAACAATGAGCAGTTCTTC. Its protein product is CASSPTGTNNEQFF.

As DNA, the CDR3 is TGTGCCAGCAGCCTCGGACGGACAACTAATGAAAAACTGTTTTTT. As protein: CASSLGRTTNEKLFF. The chain links TRBV4-2 to TRBJ1-4; D gene unclear. Germline lookup yields CDR1 LGHNA and CDR2 YNFKEQ. The V end was cut by 4 bases, the J end by 0 bases, with 9 bases between. The CDR3 runs to 15 residues.

The gene calls are TRBV28 and TRBJ1-1; 8 bases align to TRBD1. The ends lost 6 bases at V and 1 base at J; junction bases unmatched: 7. The CDR3 covers 15 residues. Per the germline V gene, CDR1 is MDHEN and CDR2 is SYDVKM. The CDR3 nucleotides are TGTGCCAGCAGGAGCCCCGGGACAGGGAACACTGAAGCTTTCTTT. Its protein product is CASRSPGTGNTEAFF. Together with reference TRBV28 and TRBJ1-1, the CDR3 gives the full variable domain: DVKVTQSSRYLVKRTGEKVFLECVQDMDHENMFWYRQDPGLGLRLIYFSYDVKMKEKGDIPEGYSVSREKKERFSLILESASTNQTSMYLCASRSPGTGNTEAFFGQGTRLTVV.

The CDR3 protein is CASSYGQGRETQYF. The CDR3 nucleotides read TGTGCCAGCAGTTACGGCCAGGGTAGGGAGACCCAGTACTTC. The gene calls are TRBV6-5 and TRBJ2-5; a possible D gene is TRBD1 (5 bases). Germline CDR1 reads MNHEY; CDR2 reads SVGAGI. V shed 2 bases and J shed 5 bases, with 12 bases lying between them. The CDR3 runs 14 residues.

This chain connects TRBV2 to TRBJ2-3, with 10 bases matching TRBD2. J lost 1 base, V lost 6 bases, and 4 bases had no gene match. Germline V gene data show CDR1 as SNHLY and CDR2 as FYNNEI. The CDR3 is made up of 15 amino acids. The CDR3 region has the DNA TGTGCCAGCAGGGGAGCGGGAGGGCGCACAGATACGCAGTATTTT. This codes for CASRGAGGRTDTQYF.

The V call is TRBV21-1, the J call TRBJ2-7. TRBV21-1 represents a pseudogene. CDR3 length: 15 amino acids. CDR3 bases: TGTGCCAGCAGCAAGAGGGGACGCTGGTTCTACGAGCAGTACTTC. It codes for CASSKRGRWFYEQYF.

The chain carries TRBV18 and TRBJ2-5; the D is unclear. Trimming left V 3 bases short and J 2 bases short, with 7 bases between. In germline, CDR1 is KGHSH, CDR2 LQKENI. This CDR3 contains 13 residues. CDR3 bases: TGTGCCAGCTCACCGGGCCAACAAGAGACCCAGTACTTC. Protein: CASSPGQQETQYF.

This chain connects TRBV7-9 to TRBJ2-2; 11 bases align to TRBD2. The length of the CDR3 is 17 residues. CDR1 SEHNR and CDR2 FQNEAQ come from the germline V gene (reference sequence). V dropped 4 bases and J dropped 0; count of bases not matched to a gene: 4. CDR3 bases: TGTGCCAGCAGCTCCCGGGGACTAGCGGCGAACACCGGGGAGCTGTTTTTT. Amino acids: CASSSRGLAANTGELFF.

The V call is TRBV5-1, the J call TRBJ1-6; D remains unclear. The V end was cut by 0 bases, the J end by 0 bases, with 13 bases between. The CDR3 sequence is 18 residues long. The V gene's germline CDR1 is SGHRS and CDR2 YFSETQ. The CDR3 DNA sequence: TGCGCCAGCAGCTTGGAACCCCCGCGGGGCTCCTATAATTCACCCCTCCACTTT. Translation: CASSLEPPRGSYNSPLHF.

The rearrangement links TRBV6-4 to TRBJ2-1; 8 positions agree with TRBD2. This CDR3 spans 15 amino acids. The germline V gene has CDR1 MRHNA and CDR2 SNTAGT. V trimming: 0 bases; J trimming: 9 bases; junction bases outside the gene matches: 7. CDR3 sequence (DNA): TGTGCCAGCAGTGACTCGGGGACTAGTTCTCGTGAGCAGTTCTTC. Protein sequence: CASSDSGTSSREQFF.

Points on this clone: At one of its ends the junction is not consistent with the germline gene, which may arise from a read error. The chain is built from TRBV4-1 and TRBJ2-3, with D possibly being TRBD2 (5 bases). This CDR3 is built from 16 residues. Germline loops: CDR1 MGHRA, CDR2 YSYEKL. Written as DNA, the CDR3 is TGCGCCAGCAGACAAGAAGGGAGCTTGGGCACAGATACGCAGTATTTT. It specifies CASRQEGSLGTDTQYF.

This chain joins TRBV18 and TRBJ2-5; D is unclear. With 0 bases removed from V and 5 bases from J, the gap between germline ends came to 13 bases. This CDR3 contains 15 residues. Germline V lookup: CDR1 KGHSH, CDR2 LQKENI. CDR3 sequence: CASSPPWQARETQYF. CDR3 sequence (DNA): TGTGCCAGCTCACCACCTTGGCAGGCCCGGGAGACCCAGTACTTC.

This rearrangement joins TRBV2 to TRBJ1-1; TRBD1 agrees at 7 bases. The CDR3 extends over 15 amino acids. Germline CDR1 is SNHLY and CDR2 is FYNNEI. J was trimmed by 4 bases and V by 3 bases; bases with no gene match: 8. The CDR3 protein is CASSEPTGDRTEAFF. The DNA of the CDR3 is TGTGCCAGCAGTGAGCCAACAGGGGATCGCACTGAAGCTTTCTTT.

This rearrangement joins TRBV19 to TRBJ1-5; no firm D call. The germline V and J ends were trimmed by 9 bases and 0 bases, with 12 bases remaining between them. The germline gives CDR1 LNHDA, CDR2 SQIVND (reference sequence). The CDR3 runs 14 residues. The chain's CDR3 is CASSWFGSNQPQHF. Here the CDR3 DNA reads TGTGCCAGCTCGTGGTTCGGTAGCAATCAGCCCCAGCATTTT.

This chain connects TRBV7-6 to TRBJ2-7, with TRBD1 identical over 10 bases. Germline-derived CDR1 and CDR2 are SGHVS and FNYEAQ. The J segment lost 3 bases and the V segment lost 4 bases, leaving 0 bases of the junction unmatched. This CDR3 is 13 amino acids long. This CDR3 is CASSWDRGYEQYF. The CDR3 DNA sequence: TGTGCCAGCAGCTGGGACAGGGGCTACGAGCAGTACTTC.

The V and J genes are TRBV7-2 and TRBJ2-2; perhaps TRBD1 as D (6 bases). Trimming took 4 bases from V and 5 from J, leaving 14 bases between them. Looked up from germline, CDR1 is SGHTA and CDR2 is FQGNSA. This CDR3 contains 15 residues. This chain's CDR3 is CASSYTGIRTGELFF. In DNA form, the CDR3 reads TGTGCCAGCAGCTACACAGGGATAAGAACCGGGGAGCTGTTTTTT.

In this sample, this clone turned up a few times. The chain is built from TRBV10-1 and TRBJ1-6; 10 bases align to TRBD1. CDR1 is WNHNN, CDR2 SYGVQD, per germline (reference sequence). The CDR3 is 16 amino acids. With 8 bases clipped from V and 0 bases from J, the junction kept 4 bases outside the gene matches. The CDR3 bases are TGCGCCAGCCGGGGACAGGGGAGCTCCTATAATTCACCCCTCCACTTT. Residues: CASRGQGSSYNSPLHF.